Presented here are 14 T cell receptor beta chains from one specimen sequenced in a study of Graves' ophthalmopathy and Graves' hyperthyroidism. Amplification of the TCR beta CDR3 regions used RNA transcripts (as template). HTBI-primed RT-PCR formed the first round, and a multiplex PCR formed the second. In TCRdb, the multiplex PCR reads were re-called with MiXCR into one record per CDR3 protein. The sample includes about 740,000 distinct CDR3 sequences, 40% of them seen just once. Sequenced: peripheral blood. The receptor source for this set is an adult man with Graves' ophthalmopathy.

This clonotype was seen ten or more times. The chain is built from TRBV7-2 and TRBJ1-1; D is possibly TRBD1 (6 bases). This CDR3 is built from 15 residues. The germline gives CDR1 SGHTA, CDR2 FQGNSA. Trimming shortened V by 6 bases and J by 5 bases, and 19 bases separated the two germline ends. This CDR3 reads CASRRKGGGDTEAFF. The CDR3 DNA sequence: TGTGCCAGCAGGAGGAAGGGGGGAGGTGATACTGAAGCTTTCTTT.

This clonotype was counted a single time. The chain couples TRBV20-1 to TRBJ1-5, with 8 bases aligning to TRBD1. Germline V lookup: CDR1 DFQATT, CDR2 SNEGSKA (reference sequence). The V and J ends lost 3 bases and 4 bases, in that order; junction bases with no gene match: 8. This CDR3 has 15 residues. The CDR3 here is CSARATGARNQPQHF. CDR3 DNA: TGCAGTGCTAGGGCGACAGGGGCCCGTAATCAGCCCCAGCATTTT.

This chain uses TRBV5-1 with TRBJ2-2, with 13 bases that match TRBD2. CDR1 SGHRS and CDR2 YFSETQ come from the germline V gene. After removal of 3 bases from V and 2 bases from J, the junction contained 7 bases not matched to a gene. This CDR3 has 18 amino acids. In DNA form, the CDR3 reads TGCGCCAGCAGCTACAATGGACTAGCGGGAGTCAACACCGGGGAGCTGTTTTTT. Amino acids: CASSYNGLAGVNTGELFF.

This clonotype was observed many times. This rearrangement joins TRBV15 to TRBJ1-1, with D unclear. Per the germline V gene, CDR1 is LNHNV and CDR2 is YYDKDF (reference sequence). Deletions cut 0 bases from V and 4 bases from J, with 9 bases between. This CDR3 is built from 14 residues. CDR3 region: CATSRDSVRTEAFF. CDR3 DNA sequence: TGTGCCACCAGCAGAGATTCGGTGCGCACTGAAGCTTTCTTT.

The chain uses TRBV7-9 and TRBJ2-2; 10 nucleotides line up with TRBD2. Germline CDR1 is SEHNR and CDR2 is FQNEAQ (reference sequence). J was trimmed by 4 bases and V by 7 bases; bases with no gene match: 9. The CDR3 consists of 16 residues. CDR3 in amino acids: CASNLGLAVSTGELFF. The CDR3 DNA follows: TGTGCCAGCAACCTCGGACTAGCGGTGTCCACCGGGGAGCTGTTTTTT.

The chain uses TRBV19 and TRBJ1-5, with a possible D match to TRBD1 (6 bases). Per germline, CDR1 LNHDA and CDR2 SQIVND (reference sequence). There are 14 residues in the CDR3. V lost 3 bases and J lost 3, with 9 bases in between. The CDR3 region has the DNA TGTGCCAGTAGTATGGGACACATCAATCAGCCCCAGCATTTT. Its translation: CASSMGHINQPQHF.

This sequence joins TRBV29-1 and TRBJ2-3; no firm D call. Germline CDR1 SQVTM, CDR2 ANQGSEA. CDR3 length: 13 residues. V was shortened by 1 base and J by 1 base, with 6 bases between the two germline ends. The CDR3 reads CSVEGDRTDTQYF. The CDR3 nucleotides are TGCAGCGTTGAAGGGGATCGCACAGATACGCAGTATTTT.

This clonotype was detected many times. The chain uses TRBV20-1 and TRBJ2-7; D ambiguous. The CDR3 contains 13 residues. With 0 bases removed from V and 2 bases from J, the gap between germline ends came to 8 bases. CDR1 and CDR2 (germline): DFQATT, SNEGSKA (reference sequence). The DNA for the CDR3 is TGCAGTGCTAGAGATTATGCGGCCTACGAGCAGTACTTC. Amino acid sequence: CSARDYAAYEQYF.

Turning to this clonotype: A much larger clone differs by one base, so this may be a read error. This chain links TRBV25-1 with TRBJ1-1, with 8 bases matching TRBD1. CDR1 and CDR2 from the germline V gene are MGHDK and SYGVNS. The CDR3 runs to 16 residues. The CDR3 DNA reads TGTGCCAGCAGCGTAGCCGGCCCAGGGGGCGACACTGAAGCTCTCTTT. This encodes CASSVAGPGGDTEALF.

This chain connects TRBV10-3 to TRBJ2-2, with TRBD2 matching 10 bases. This CDR3 region has 14 residues. Germline V lookup: CDR1 ENHRY, CDR2 SYGVKD. V was clipped by 9 bases and J by 7 bases; unmatched bases: 8. CDR3 in amino acids: CAISSGSLIGELFF. DNA of the CDR3: TGTGCCATATCTAGCGGGAGTTTAATCGGGGAGCTGTTTTTT.

This clonotype turned up a few times. This chain uses TRBV7-2 with TRBJ2-2; D possibly uses TRBD1 or TRBD2 (5 bases each). Trimming cost V 0 bases and J 5 bases, with 16 bases left between them. Per the germline V gene, CDR1 is SGHTA and CDR2 is FQGNSA. The CDR3 runs 17 residues. The CDR3 region is CASSLAGASLRTGELFF. CDR3 DNA: TGTGCCAGCAGCTTAGCCGGGGCCAGCCTGAGGACCGGGGAGCTGTTTTTT.

For this clonotype: This may come from a read error, since a much larger clone is one base off. The chain combines TRBV2 with TRBJ2-7, with D possibly being TRBD2 (6 bases). Trimming cost V 2 bases and J 9 bases, with 11 bases left between them. Germline assignment: CDR1 SNHLY and CDR2 FYNNEI. The CDR3 length is 12 residues. CDR3 amino acids: CASSESRGGQYF. The CDR3 DNA sequence: TGTGCCAGCAGTGAAAGCCGGGGAGGGCAGTACTTC.

This clonotype was observed a single time. V gene TRBV7-9 combines with J gene TRBJ2-7; 9 bases are a match to TRBD1. Germline V gene sequence: CDR1 SEHNR, CDR2 FQNEAQ (reference sequence). This CDR3 has 13 residues. Unmatched junction bases numbered 10, after V lost 9 bases and J lost 7 bases. CDR3 sequence reads: CASRRTGVGEQYF. CDR3 in DNA: TGTGCCAGTAGAAGGACAGGGGTCGGGGAGCAGTACTTC.

This clonotype came up many times. This chain connects TRBV9 to TRBJ1-3; TRBD1 agrees at 8 bases. Trimming removed 3 bases from V and 2 bases from J; junction bases left unmatched: 7. Germline-derived CDR1 and CDR2 are SGDLS and YYNGEE. The CDR3 is made up of 16 amino acids. The CDR3: CASSAFLDRAGNTIYF. CDR3 bases: TGTGCCAGCAGCGCCTTTTTGGACAGGGCTGGAAACACCATATATTTT. Full variable domain (missing parts from reference TRBV9 and TRBJ1-3): DSGVTQTPKHLITATGQRVTLRCSPRSGDLSVYWYQQSLDQGLQFLIQYYNGEERAKGNILERFSAQQFPDLHSELNLSSLELGDSALYFCASSAFLDRAGNTIYFGEGSWLTVV.